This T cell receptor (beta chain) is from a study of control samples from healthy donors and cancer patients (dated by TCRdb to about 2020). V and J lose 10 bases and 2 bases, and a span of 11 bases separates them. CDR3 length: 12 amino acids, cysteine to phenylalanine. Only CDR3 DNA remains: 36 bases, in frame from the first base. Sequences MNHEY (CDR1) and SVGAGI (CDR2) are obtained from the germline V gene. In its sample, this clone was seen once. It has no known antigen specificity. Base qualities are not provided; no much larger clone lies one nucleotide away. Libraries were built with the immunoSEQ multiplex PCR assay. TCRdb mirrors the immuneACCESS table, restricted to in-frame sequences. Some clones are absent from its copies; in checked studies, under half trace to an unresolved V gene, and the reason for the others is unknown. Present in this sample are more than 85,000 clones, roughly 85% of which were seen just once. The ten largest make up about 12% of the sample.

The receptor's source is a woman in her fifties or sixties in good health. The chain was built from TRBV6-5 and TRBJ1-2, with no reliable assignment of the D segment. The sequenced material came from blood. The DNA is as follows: TGTGCCACCTTGAGGCAGAACTATGGCTACACCTTC. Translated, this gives CATLRQNYGYTF.